A selection of T cell receptor beta chains follows, all from one sample in a study of PD-1 blockade in classical Hodgkin lymphoma. TCRdb's copy holds only in-frame clones and misses some; the assay was immunoSEQ multiplex PCR. The repertoire consists of some 22,000 clones, with approximately 67% occurring once and the leading ten covering 1% to 1.5%. Specimen: CD4+ T cells from blood, collected before the fourth cycle of nivolumab. The receptor source for this set is a human donor with classical Hodgkin lymphoma. Each CDR3 is given with its conserved first and last residue. The D gene is left open where the match is weak. Not every row has a clone size; where given, it reads once, few, many or a size class.

CDR3	DNA	D	J	V	size
CATHPLATIYNEQFF	TGTGCCACTCACCCACTAGCGACGATCTACAATGAGCAGTTCTTC	TRBD2	TRBJ2-1	TRBV27	few
CASSLIRSGGRGWYGYTF	TGTGCCAGCAGCTTAATTAGGAGTGGCGGCAGGGGATGGTATGGCTACACCTTC	-	TRBJ1-2	TRBV7-9	few
CASRRGLAGGNRTQYF	TGTGCCAGCAGGAGGGGACTAGCGGGGGGGAACCGAACGCAGTATTTT	TRBD2	TRBJ2-3	TRBV5-4	few
CASSPSSGGTETQYF	TGTGCCAGCTCACCGTCGTCTGGGGGGACGGAGACCCAGTACTTC	-	TRBJ2-5	TRBV18	-
CASSLGEGRPLHF	TGTGCCAGCAGCTTAGGTGAGGGAAGGCCCCTCCACTTT	-	TRBJ1-6	TRBV7-3	few
CASSPKWGDTQYF	TGTGCCAGCAGCCCCAAGTGGGGGGATACGCAGTATTTT	-	TRBJ2-3	TRBV7-9	-
CASSSSDTQYF	TGTGCCAGTAGTTCCTCGGATACGCAGTATTTT	-	TRBJ2-3	TRBV19	-
CASSPYEQYF	TGTGCCAGCAGCCCCTACGAGCAGTACTTC	-	TRBJ2-7	TRBV21-1	medium-sized
CASSQEGRDTGELFF	TGCGCCAGCAGCCAAGAGGGCAGGGACACCGGGGAGCTGTTTTTT	-	TRBJ2-2	TRBV4-3	-
CAWGLRQETQYF	TGTGCCTGGGGACTAAGGCAGGAGACCCAGTACTTC	-	TRBJ2-5	TRBV30	once
CASSPGQAYVYEQYF	TGTGCCAGCTCCCCGGGACAGGCATATGTCTACGAGCAGTACTTC	TRBD1	TRBJ2-7	TRBV18	-
CASSLGEAGYTF	TGTGCCAGCAGCTTAGGGGAAGCGGGCTACACCTTC	-	TRBJ1-2	TRBV7-9	-
CASSGAGLVSYNEQFF	TGTGCCAGCAGTGGGGCGGGGCTTGTTTCCTACAATGAGCAGTTCTTC	-	TRBJ2-1	TRBV27	-
CASSYSLAGDRREQYF	TGTGCCAGCAGTTACTCGTTAGCGGGGGACCGTCGGGAGCAGTACTTC	TRBD2	TRBJ2-7	TRBV6-6	few
CASRHTGDPLFF	TGTGCCAGCAGACATACAGGGGATCCACTGTTTTTT	TRBD1	TRBJ1-4	TRBV6-5	once
CASSPGTGGWYEQYF	TGTGCCAGCAGTCCCGGGACAGGGGGGTGGTACGAGCAGTACTTC	TRBD1	TRBJ2-7	TRBV27	-
CASSIDGVPPYEQYF	TGTGCCAGTAGTATAGATGGGGTCCCCCCCTACGAGCAGTACTTC	-	TRBJ2-7	TRBV19	-
CASSLGATSTDTQYF	TGTGCCAGCAGCTTAGGCGCTACTAGCACAGATACGCAGTATTTT	-	TRBJ2-3	TRBV7-6	-
CASSLNRGSGTEAFF	TGTGCCAGCAGCTTGAACAGGGGTTCAGGGACTGAAGCTTTCTTT	TRBD1	TRBJ1-1	TRBV7-2	-